The clone carrying this TCR beta chain was seen ten or more times. This record comes from a study of regulatory T cells in long-lasting Graves disease. CDR3 regions were amplified by Arm-PCR using iRepertoire HTBI primers to build TCR beta libraries. Each CDR3 protein gets one entry after TCRdb re-called the multiplex PCR reads with MiXCR. This repertoire shows about 430,000 distinct CDR3 sequences, about 15% found once; its top ten account for 7.8%. The ends were cut back, 7 bases at V and 7 bases at J, with 20 bases in the middle. Per germline, CDR1 LGHNT and CDR2 FRNRAP. CDR3 length: 15 residues. The time point was: newly diagnosed GD, antithyroid drugs for less than 3 months. Generation of the TCR library employed RNA extracted from PBMCs. American Thyroid Association guidelines were used to diagnose Graves' disease. These data also featured in a second study, about T cells in Graves' hyperthyroidism and ophthalmopathy.

The chain uses TRBV12-5 and TRBJ2-1; D is unclear. The TCR originated in a woman between 40 and 50 years old with Graves disease. This sample comprised peripheral blood mononuclear cells (PBMCs), obtained at new diagnosis, from a patient treated with antithyroid drugs. CDR3 DNA: TGTGCTAGTGCCCCCGATGGGCCTACGCTAAATGAGCAGTTCTTC. Encoded protein: CASAPDGPTLNEQFF.